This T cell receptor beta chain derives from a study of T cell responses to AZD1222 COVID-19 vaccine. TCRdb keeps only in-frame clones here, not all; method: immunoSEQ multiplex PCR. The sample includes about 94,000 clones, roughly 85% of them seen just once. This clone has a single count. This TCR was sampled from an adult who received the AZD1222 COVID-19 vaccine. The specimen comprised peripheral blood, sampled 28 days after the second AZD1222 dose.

CDR3 region: CASSSKPSGGVVEQYF. The CDR3 DNA reads as TGTGCCAGCTCATCAAAACCTAGCGGGGGGGTGGTCGAGCAGTACTTC. The chain has TRBV18 and TRBJ2-7; 12 bases map to TRBD2. The V and J ends lost 5 bases and 6 bases, in that order; junction bases with no gene match: 11. Per the germline V gene, CDR1 is KGHSH and CDR2 is LQKENI. The CDR3 has 16 residues. Drawing the rest from reference TRBV18 and TRBJ2-7, the complete variable domain is NAGVMQNPRHLVRRRGQEARLRCSPMKGHSHVYWYRQLPEEGLKFMVYLQKENIIDESGMPKERFSAEFPKEGPSILRIQQVVRGDSAAYFCASSSKPSGGVVEQYFGPGTRLTVT.